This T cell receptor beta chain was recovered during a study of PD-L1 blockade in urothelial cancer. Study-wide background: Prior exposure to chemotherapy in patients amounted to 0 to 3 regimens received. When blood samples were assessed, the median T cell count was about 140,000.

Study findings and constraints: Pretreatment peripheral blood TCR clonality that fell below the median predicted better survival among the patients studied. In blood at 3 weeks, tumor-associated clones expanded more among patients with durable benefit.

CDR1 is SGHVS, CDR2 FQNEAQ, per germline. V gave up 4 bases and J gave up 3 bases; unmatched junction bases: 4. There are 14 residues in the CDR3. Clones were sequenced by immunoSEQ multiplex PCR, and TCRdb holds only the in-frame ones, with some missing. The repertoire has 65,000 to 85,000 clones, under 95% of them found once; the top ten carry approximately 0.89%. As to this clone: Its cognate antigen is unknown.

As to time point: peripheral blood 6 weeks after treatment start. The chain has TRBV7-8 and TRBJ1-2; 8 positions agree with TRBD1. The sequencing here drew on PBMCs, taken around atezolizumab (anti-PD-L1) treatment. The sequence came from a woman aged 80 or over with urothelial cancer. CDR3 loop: CASSSDRDYYGYTF. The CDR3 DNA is TGTGCCAGCAGCTCGGACAGGGACTACTATGGCTACACCTTC.